This T cell receptor beta chain was obtained from a study of CD8 T cells in Susac syndrome. V dropped 1 base and J dropped 4 bases, with 17 bases sitting between them. CDR3 size: 17 residues. The germline gives CDR1 SGHRS, CDR2 YFSETQ. An amount of RNA that ranged from roughly 0.45 to 1 ug was reverse transcribed with random hexamers. TCR beta CDR3 was amplified by immunoSEQ covering 54 Vbeta and 13 Jbeta. TCRdb reprocessed the immunoSEQ multiplex PCR reads via MiXCR and lists one record per CDR3 protein. The table includes about 130,000 distinct CDR3 sequences, approximately 93% detected once. The source of this sequence is a human donor with multiple sclerosis. The chain joins TRBV5-1 to TRBJ2-2, with D unclear. Sequencing was carried out using CD8+ T cells from PBMCs. For the CDR3, the DNA is TGCGCCAGCAGCTTGAGCGCTGTGCCCGACGGCACCGGGGAGCTGTTTTTT. As protein: CASSLSAVPDGTGELFF.